The present T cell receptor (beta chain) was sequenced within a study of cytomegalovirus exposure and HLA in healthy donors. The germline gives CDR1 SNHLY, CDR2 FYNNEI. Trimming at V came to 7 bases and at J to 5 bases, leaving 6 bases not matched to a gene. The CDR3 covers 14 residues. The PCR ran on 60 Vbeta and 13 Jbeta primers. Clones were sequenced by immunoSEQ multiplex PCR, and TCRdb holds only the in-frame ones, with some missing. The data show 160,000 or so clones, 75% to 80% seen once. The chain uses TRBV2 and TRBJ2-1; the match to TRBD2 covers 9 bases. The receptor was isolated from a man aged 35-49 years in good health and CMV-seropositive. The sequencing input was PBMCs. The CDR3 loop reads CASNRLAEDNEQFF. CDR3 coding DNA: TGTGCCAGCAATAGACTAGCGGAGGACAATGAGCAGTTCTTC.